Given below is one T cell receptor beta chain in context. This sample stems from a study of blood T cell repertoires in COVID-19. Study at large: Material from acute and convalescent COVID-19 was sourced from the United States, Italy and Spain.

Germline trimming cut 4 bases from V and 1 base from J; bases unmatched to any gene: 13. The CDR3 extends over 18 amino acids. Germline values: CDR1 KGHSH, CDR2 LQKENI. Per the study methods: For nucleated cells, counts were estimated from reference gene primer amplification. Data came from immunoSEQ multiplex PCR; TCRdb stores just in-frame clones and leaves some out. Clone size and the V and J calls come from that table; the DNA yielded D and trimming. This sample has some 21,000 clones, with over 60% found just once. This sequence originates from a man aged 55 to 70 with active COVID-19. Source material: peripheral blood. V is TRBV18 and J is TRBJ2-5; 9 nucleotides agree with TRBD1. CDR3 coding DNA: TGTGCCAGCTCACACTTACCCGTGGGACAGGGAATCCAAGAGACCCAGTACTTC. Its translation is CASSHLPVGQGIQETQYF.